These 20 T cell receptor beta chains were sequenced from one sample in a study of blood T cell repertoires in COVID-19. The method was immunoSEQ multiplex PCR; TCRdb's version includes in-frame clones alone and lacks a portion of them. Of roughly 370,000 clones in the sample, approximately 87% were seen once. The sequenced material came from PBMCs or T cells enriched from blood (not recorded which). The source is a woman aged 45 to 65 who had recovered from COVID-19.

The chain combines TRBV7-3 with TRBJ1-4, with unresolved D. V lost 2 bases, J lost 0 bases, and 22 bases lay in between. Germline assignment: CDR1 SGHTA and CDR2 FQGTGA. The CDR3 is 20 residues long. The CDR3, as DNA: TGTGCCAGCAGCTTACTACCGATGCCCCCTAACAGAGCAACTAATGAAAAACTGTTTTTT. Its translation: CASSLLPMPPNRATNEKLFF.

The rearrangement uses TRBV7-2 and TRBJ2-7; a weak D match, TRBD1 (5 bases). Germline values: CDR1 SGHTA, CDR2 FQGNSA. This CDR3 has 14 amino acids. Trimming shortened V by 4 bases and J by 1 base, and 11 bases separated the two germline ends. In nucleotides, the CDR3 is TGTGCCAGCAGCTCCAACAGACAGTCCTACGAGCAGTACTTC. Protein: CASSSNRQSYEQYF.

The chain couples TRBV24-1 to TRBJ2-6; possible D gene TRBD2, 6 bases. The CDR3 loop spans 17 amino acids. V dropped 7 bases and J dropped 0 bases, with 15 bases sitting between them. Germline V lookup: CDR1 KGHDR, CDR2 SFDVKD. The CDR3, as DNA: TGTGCCACCAGCGCGAGGGCGGGGAGCTCTGGGGCCAACGTCCTGACTTTC. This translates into CATSARAGSSGANVLTF.

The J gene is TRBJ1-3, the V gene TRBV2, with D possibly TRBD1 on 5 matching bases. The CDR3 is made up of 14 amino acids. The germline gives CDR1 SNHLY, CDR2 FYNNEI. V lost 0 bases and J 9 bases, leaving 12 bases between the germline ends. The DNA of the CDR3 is TGTGCCAGCAGTGAAGCCAGCGGGAGGGGCACCATATATTTT. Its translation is CASSEASGRGTIYF.

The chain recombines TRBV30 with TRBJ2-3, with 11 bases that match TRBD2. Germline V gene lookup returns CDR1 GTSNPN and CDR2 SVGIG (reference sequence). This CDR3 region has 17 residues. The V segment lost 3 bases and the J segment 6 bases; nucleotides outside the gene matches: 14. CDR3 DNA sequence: TGTGCCTGGAGGGGCTTGGGACTAGCGGTGGGTGGGGATACGCAGTATTTT. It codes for CAWRGLGLAVGGDTQYF.

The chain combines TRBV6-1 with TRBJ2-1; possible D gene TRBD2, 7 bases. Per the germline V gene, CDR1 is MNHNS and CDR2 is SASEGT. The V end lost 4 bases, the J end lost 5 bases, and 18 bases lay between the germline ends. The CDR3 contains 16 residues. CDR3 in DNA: TGTGCCAGCAGTGCCCCGGGGGGCGGGGGACACAATGAGCAGTTCTTC. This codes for CASSAPGGGGHNEQFF.

The chain's CDR3 is CASSRYRTGVSDEQFF. CDR3 in DNA: TGTGCCAGCAGTCGCTACCGGACAGGGGTTAGCGATGAGCAGTTCTTC. V and J are TRBV6-2 or TRBV6-3 and TRBJ2-1, with 9 bases matching TRBD1. The ends lost 5 bases at V and 8 bases at J; junction bases unmatched: 13. The length of the CDR3 is 16 residues. Germline V CDR1 and CDR2: MNHEY, SVGEGT.

CDR3 protein: CASRGPEGGETQYF. CDR3 nucleotide sequence: TGTGCCAGTAGGGGACCGGAGGGGGGGGAGACCCAGTACTTC. This chain uses TRBV19 with TRBJ2-5; D possibly corresponds to TRBD2 (7 bases). The germline V and J ends were trimmed by 6 bases and 5 bases, with 16 bases remaining between them. Germline-derived CDR1 and CDR2 are LNHDA and SQIVND (reference sequence). This CDR3 is 14 amino acids long.

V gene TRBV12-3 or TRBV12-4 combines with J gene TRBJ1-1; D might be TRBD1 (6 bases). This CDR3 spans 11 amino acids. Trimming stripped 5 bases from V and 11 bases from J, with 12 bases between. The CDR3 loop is CASSPGHEAFF. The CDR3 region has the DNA TGTGCCAGCAGTCCGGGACATGAGGCTTTCTTT.

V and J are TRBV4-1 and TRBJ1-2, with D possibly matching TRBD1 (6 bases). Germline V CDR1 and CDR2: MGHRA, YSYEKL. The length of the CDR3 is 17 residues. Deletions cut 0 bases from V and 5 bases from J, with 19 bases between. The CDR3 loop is CASSQDQPNSRGYGYTF. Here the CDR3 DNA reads TGCGCCAGCAGCCAAGACCAACCAAACTCCAGGGGATATGGCTACACCTTC.

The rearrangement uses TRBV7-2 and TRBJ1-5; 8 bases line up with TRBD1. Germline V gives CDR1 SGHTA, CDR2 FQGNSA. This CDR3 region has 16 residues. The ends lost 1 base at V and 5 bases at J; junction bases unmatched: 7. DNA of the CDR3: TGTGCCAGCAGCTTAGTGGGGACAGGTGATTATCAGCCCCAGCATTTT. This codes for CASSLVGTGDYQPQHF. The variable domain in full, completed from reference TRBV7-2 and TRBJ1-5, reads GAGVSQSPSNKVTEKGKDVELRCDPISGHTALYWYRQSLGQGLEFLIYFQGNSAPDKSGLPSDRFSAERTGGSVSTLTIQRTQQEDSAVYLCASSLVGTGDYQPQHFGDGTRLSIL.

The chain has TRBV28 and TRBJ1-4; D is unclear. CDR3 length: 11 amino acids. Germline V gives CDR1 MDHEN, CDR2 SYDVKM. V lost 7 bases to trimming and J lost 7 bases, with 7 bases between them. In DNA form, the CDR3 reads TGTGCCAGCACCCACTCTGAAAAACTGTTTTTT. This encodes CASTHSEKLFF.

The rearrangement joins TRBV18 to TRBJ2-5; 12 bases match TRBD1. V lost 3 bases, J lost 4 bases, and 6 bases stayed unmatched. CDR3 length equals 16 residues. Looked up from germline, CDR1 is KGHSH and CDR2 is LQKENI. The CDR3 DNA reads TGTGCCAGCTCACCTTCCGGGACAGGGGGCGGAGAGACCCAGTACTTC. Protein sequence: CASSPSGTGGGETQYF.

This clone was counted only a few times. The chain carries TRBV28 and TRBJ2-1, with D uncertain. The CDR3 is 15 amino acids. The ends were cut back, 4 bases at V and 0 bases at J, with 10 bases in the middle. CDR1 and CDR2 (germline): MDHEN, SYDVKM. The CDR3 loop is CASSSPNLSYNEQFF. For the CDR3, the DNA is TGTGCCAGCAGTTCACCTAACCTCTCCTACAATGAGCAGTTCTTC.

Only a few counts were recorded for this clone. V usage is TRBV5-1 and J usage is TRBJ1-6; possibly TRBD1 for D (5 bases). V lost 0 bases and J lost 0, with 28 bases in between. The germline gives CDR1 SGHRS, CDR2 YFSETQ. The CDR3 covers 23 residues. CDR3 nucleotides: TGCGCCAGCAGCTTGGCCGGGTCGGCAGGGCGTTTTCCTCCGAGCTCCTATAATTCACCCCTCCACTTT. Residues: CASSLAGSAGRFPPSSYNSPLHF. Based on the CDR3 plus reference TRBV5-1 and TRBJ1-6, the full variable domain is KAGVTQTPRYLIKTRGQQVTLSCSPISGHRSVSWYQQTPGQGLQFLFEYFSETQRNKGNFPGRFSGRQFSNSRSEMNVSTLELGDSALYLCASSLAGSAGRFPPSSYNSPLHFGNGTRLTVT.

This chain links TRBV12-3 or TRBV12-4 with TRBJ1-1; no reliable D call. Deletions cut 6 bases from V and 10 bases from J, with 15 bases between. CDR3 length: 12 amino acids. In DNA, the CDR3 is TGTGCCAGCAGCCAATCCCGCCAGGCAGCTTTCTTT. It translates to CASSQSRQAAFF.

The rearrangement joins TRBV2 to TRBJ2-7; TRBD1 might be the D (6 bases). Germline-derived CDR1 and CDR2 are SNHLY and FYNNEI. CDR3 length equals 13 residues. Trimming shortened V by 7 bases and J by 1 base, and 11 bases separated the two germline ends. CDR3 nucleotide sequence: TGTGCCAGCAACGATCAGGGGTCCTACGAGCAGTACTTC. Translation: CASNDQGSYEQYF. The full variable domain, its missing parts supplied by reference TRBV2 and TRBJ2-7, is EPEVTQTPSHQVTQMGQEVILRCVPISNHLYFYWYRQILGQKVEFLVSFYNNEISEKSEIFDDQFSVERPDGSNFTLKIRSTKLEDSAMYFCASNDQGSYEQYFGPGTRLTVT.

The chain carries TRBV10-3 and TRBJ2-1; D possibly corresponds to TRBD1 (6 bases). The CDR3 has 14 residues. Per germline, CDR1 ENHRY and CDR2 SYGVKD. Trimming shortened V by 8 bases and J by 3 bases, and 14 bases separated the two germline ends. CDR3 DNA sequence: TGTGCCATCGGGGGCCAAGATAGCTACAATGAGCAGTTCTTC. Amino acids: CAIGGQDSYNEQFF.

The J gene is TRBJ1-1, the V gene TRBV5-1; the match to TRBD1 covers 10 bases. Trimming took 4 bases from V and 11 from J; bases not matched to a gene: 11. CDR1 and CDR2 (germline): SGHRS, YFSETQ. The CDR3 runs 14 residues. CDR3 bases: TGCGCCAGCAGCCTCCAGACAGGGGGCGAAGGGGCTTTCTTT. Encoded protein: CASSLQTGGEGAFF.

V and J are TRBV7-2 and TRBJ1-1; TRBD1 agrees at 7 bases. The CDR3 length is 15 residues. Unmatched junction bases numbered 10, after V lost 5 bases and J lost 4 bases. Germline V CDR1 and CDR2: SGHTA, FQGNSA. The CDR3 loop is CASSARGGEGTEAFF. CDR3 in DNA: TGTGCCAGCAGCGCGAGAGGGGGCGAGGGCACTGAAGCTTTCTTT.